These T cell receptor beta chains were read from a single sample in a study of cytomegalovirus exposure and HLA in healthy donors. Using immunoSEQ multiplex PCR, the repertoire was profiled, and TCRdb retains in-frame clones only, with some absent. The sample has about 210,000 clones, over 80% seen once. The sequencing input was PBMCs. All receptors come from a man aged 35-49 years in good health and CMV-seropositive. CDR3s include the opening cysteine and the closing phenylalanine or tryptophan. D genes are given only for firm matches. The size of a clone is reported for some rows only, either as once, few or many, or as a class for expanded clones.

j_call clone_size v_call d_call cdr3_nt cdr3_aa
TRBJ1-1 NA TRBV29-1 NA TGCAGCGTTGCCGGGGGTCAGAACACTGAAGCTTTCTTT CSVAGGQNTEAFF
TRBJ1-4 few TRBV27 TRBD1 TGTGCCAGCAATGGGACAGGGAGAGAAAAACTGTTTTTT CASNGTGREKLFF
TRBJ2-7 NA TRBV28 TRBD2 TGTGCCAGCAGTTACGGGACTAGCGGGTTCTCCTACGAGCAGTACTTC CASSYGTSGFSYEQYF
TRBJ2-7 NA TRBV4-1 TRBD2 TGCGCCAGCAGCCCCGTGCTAGCGGGCTACGAGCAGTACTTC CASSPVLAGYEQYF
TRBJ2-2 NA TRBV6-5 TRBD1 TGTGCCAGCAGTCGAAGGGGGCAGGGAACCGGGGAGCTGTTTTTT CASSRRGQGTGELFF
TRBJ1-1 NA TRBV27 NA TGTGCCAGCAGTTTATCCGCCCGCCCGGTGAACACTGAAGCTTTCTTT CASSLSARPVNTEAFF
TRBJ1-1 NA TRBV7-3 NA TGTGCCAGCAGCTTAGCCCCGGGGACTGGGAACACTGAAGCTTTCTTT CASSLAPGTGNTEAFF
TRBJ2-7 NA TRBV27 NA TGTGCCAGCGGGAGGATGTCCTACGAGCAGTACTTC CASGRMSYEQYF
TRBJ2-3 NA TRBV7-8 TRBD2 TGTGCCAGCAGCCTAGCGGGGAGAACCCAATTT CASSLAGRTQF
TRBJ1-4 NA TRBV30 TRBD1 TGTGCCTGGAGTACAGGGGAGCTTCTGTTTTTT CAWSTGELLFF
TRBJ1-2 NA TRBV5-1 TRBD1 TGCGCCAGCAGCTTGGACGCCGGGACAGGGCGAGAACAAGGCTACACCTTC CASSLDAGTGREQGYTF
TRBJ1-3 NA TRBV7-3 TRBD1 TGTGCCAGCAGCTTGACAGGGGGCACAGGAAACACCATATATTTT CASSLTGGTGNTIYF
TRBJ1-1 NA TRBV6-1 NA TGTGCCAGCAGTTTGGGGGAGGACACTGAAGCTTTCTTT CASSLGEDTEAFF